This note documents a single T cell receptor beta chain sequence. Its target is not known. This CDR3 region has 14 residues. Looked up from germline, CDR1 is MNHNS and CDR2 is SASEGT. Trimming took 6 bases from V and 3 from J, leaving 11 bases between them. The data were obtained in a study of graft-versus-host responses after intestinal transplantation. Study in general: In this cohort, recipients had multivisceral, liver-intestinal, or isolated intestinal transplants. Notes on the study in general: Detected in recipient marrow were GvH clones, some of which were first observed in ileum or blood.

TCRdb's table, derived via immunoSEQ multiplex PCR, lists solely in-frame clones and lacks some. This sample carries some 110,000 clones, roughly 84% of them seen once, and the ten largest clones take approximately 0.88%. This sequence was found in a human donor who received an intestinal transplant. The chain employs TRBV6-1 and TRBJ2-2, with D possibly being TRBD2 (6 bases). This sample comprised unstimulated CD4+ T cells sorted from spleen or lymph node cells, obtained before intestinal transplant. The CDR3 here is CASRLTGDTGELFF. CDR3 nucleotides: TGTGCCAGCAGGCTCACGGGGGACACCGGGGAGCTGTTTTTT.